The 10 T cell receptor beta chains below were found in one sample sequenced in a study of regulatory dendritic cells for organ transplantation. CFSE-labeled sorted T cells met regulatory or mature dendritic cells for five to six days. Sequenced by immunoSEQ multiplex PCR; TCRdb stores in-frame clones only, minus some. Among 20,000 or so clones, 70% to 85% were seen once, and the ten largest hold more than 3%. For these TCRs, the target antigens are not known. Sequenced: memory CD4+ T cells from blood cultured with regulatory dendritic cells. Sample subset: CD45RO+ memory T cells. These receptors came from a human donor in good health.

This clone has more than one count but fewer than ten. V and J are TRBV18 and TRBJ1-5; 7 nucleotides agree with TRBD1. CDR1 and CDR2 (germline): KGHSH, LQKENI. This CDR3 has 14 amino acids. After removal of 1 base from V and 5 bases from J, the junction contained 2 bases not matched to a gene. The CDR3 loop reads CASSPHRGHQPQHF. In nucleotides, the CDR3 is TGTGCCAGCTCACCACACAGGGGCCATCAGCCCCAGCATTTT.

The chain links TRBV28 to TRBJ1-2, with TRBD1 identical over 9 bases. The CDR3 runs 15 residues. From germline, CDR1 is MDHEN and CDR2 SYDVKM. J was trimmed by 6 bases and V by 8 bases; bases with no gene match: 13. The CDR3 sequence is CASFRGPTGGDGYTF. The CDR3 DNA reads TGTGCCAGCTTTAGGGGCCCGACAGGGGGGGATGGCTACACCTTC.

This chain uses TRBV2 with TRBJ2-1, with 10 bases that match TRBD2. Germline CDR1 reads SNHLY; CDR2 reads FYNNEI. V lost 9 bases to trimming and J lost 10 bases; unmatched junction nucleotides: 15. This CDR3 has 15 residues. The CDR3 bases are TGTGCCAGTGGGATAGCGGGGGGACCGGGAGAGGAGCAGTTCTTC. Its translation is CASGIAGGPGEEQFF. The complete variable domain, with remaining parts taken from reference TRBV2 and TRBJ2-1, reads EPEVTQTPSHQVTQMGQEVILRCVPISNHLYFYWYRQILGQKVEFLVSFYNNEISEKSEIFDDQFSVERPDGSNFTLKIRSTKLEDSAMYFCASGIAGGPGEEQFFGPGTRLTVL.

The chain combines TRBV7-9 with TRBJ2-3; 10 bases line up with TRBD2. The V and J ends lost 0 bases and 1 base, in that order; junction bases with no gene match: 1. In germline, CDR1 is SEHNR, CDR2 FQNEAQ (reference sequence). The CDR3 covers 16 residues. The CDR3 DNA sequence: TGTGCCAGCAGCTTAGCGCTAGCGGGAGGCACAGATACGCAGTATTTT. Encoded protein: CASSLALAGGTDTQYF.

V and J are TRBV29-1 and TRBJ2-5, with TRBD2 identical over 7 bases. Germline V gene data show CDR1 as SQVTM and CDR2 as ANQGSEA. Unmatched junction bases numbered 2, after V lost 0 bases and J lost 1 base. The CDR3 is 14 amino acids. The CDR3 bases are TGCAGCGTTGAAGATCGCGGGGGCCAAGAGACCCAGTACTTC. It translates to CSVEDRGGQETQYF.

The rearrangement uses TRBV4-3 and TRBJ2-1; 7 bases map to TRBD2. The CDR3 has 14 amino acids. The ends lost 0 bases at V and 8 bases at J; junction bases unmatched: 4. Germline V gene sequence: CDR1 LGHNA, CDR2 YSLEER. For the CDR3, the DNA is TGCGCCAGCAGCCAAGAGGGCGGGAGCCATGAGCAGTTCTTC. Protein sequence: CASSQEGGSHEQFF.

The rearrangement joins TRBV6-1 to TRBJ2-3; D is perhaps TRBD2 (7 bases). The V end was cut by 6 bases, the J end by 3 bases, with 16 bases between. Germline CDR1 reads MNHNS; CDR2 reads SASEGT. This CDR3 is built from 15 residues. DNA for the CDR3: TGTGCCAGCAGGCCAAGGGGGGGCTGGACAGATACGCAGTATTTT. Its translation is CASRPRGGWTDTQYF.

This chain uses TRBV6-1 with TRBJ2-3; TRBD1 agrees at 8 bases. Germline V lookup: CDR1 MNHNS, CDR2 SASEGT. This CDR3 spans 13 amino acids. The trim removed 6 bases at V and 1 base at J, leaving 0 bases unmatched. The CDR3 DNA sequence: TGTGCCAGCAGGGACAGGGGCACAGATACGCAGTATTTT. Protein sequence: CASRDRGTDTQYF.

The V call is TRBV5-6, the J call TRBJ1-5; no firm D call. V lost 0 bases to trimming and J lost 0 bases, with 4 bases between them. This CDR3 is built from 14 residues. In germline, CDR1 is SGHDT, CDR2 YYEEEE. Here the CDR3 reads CASSLGFSNQPQHF. The CDR3, as DNA: TGTGCCAGCAGCTTGGGGTTTAGCAATCAGCCCCAGCATTTT.

The chain joins TRBV11-2 to TRBJ1-5; tentative D call: TRBD1 (6 bases). Germline CDR1 SGHAT, CDR2 FQNNGV. V lost 8 bases and J 5 bases, leaving 13 bases between the germline ends. The CDR3 runs 13 residues. This CDR3 reads CASGSQGDQPQHF. The CDR3 region has the DNA TGTGCCAGCGGTTCACAGGGAGATCAGCCCCAGCATTTT.